The clone carrying this TCR beta chain was found a few times. Its antigen remains unknown. This record belongs to a study of T cells in Graves' hyperthyroidism and ophthalmopathy. Study-wide findings and caveats: Patients with ophthalmopathy were separated from those with stable hyperthyroidism by a 13 V-J model.

From RNA transcripts, TCR beta CDR3 regions were amplified. The primer set for the first-round RT-PCR of the TCR CDR3 was HTBI. MiXCR, run by TCRdb on the multiplex PCR reads, gives a single entry per CDR3 protein. The table records under 750,000 distinct CDR3 sequences, roughly a sixth of them present only once. Source material for PBMCs was 10 ml fresh peripheral blood. The sequenced sample consisted of blood. This sequence originates from a woman aged 45-65 years with Graves' hyperthyroidism that later progressed to Graves' ophthalmopathy.

This CDR3 is CASSDRGVSSPLHF. DNA of the CDR3: TGTGCCAGCAGCGATCGGGGAGTCAGTTCACCCCTCCACTTT. V and J are TRBV5-8 and TRBJ1-6; D gene uncertain. V lost 4 bases to trimming and J lost 9 bases, with 14 bases between them. Germline V gene data show CDR1 as SGHTS and CDR2 as YDEGEE. The CDR3 runs 14 residues.